This TCR beta chain was observed in a study of blood T cells in healthy people across ages. Of note for this clonotype: Antigen: not known.

The ends lost 1 base at V and 2 bases at J; junction bases unmatched: 7. The length of the CDR3 is 17 residues. Per germline, CDR1 DFQATT and CDR2 SNEGSKA (reference sequence). The authors ran a second PCR of about 6 to 12 cycles using a sample-barcoded 5' primer and a J-beta primer mix. From the 5' RACE reads, TCRdb called clonotypes with MiXCR, one entry per CDR3 protein. In the table there are around 2 million distinct CDR3 sequences, about 39% of which are singletons. Study-wide points: More naive CD4+ cells and higher diversity marked long-lived donors relative to aged donors. The study found TCR beta diversity correlated strongly with naive T cell percentage. Per million T cells, TCR beta diversity dropped about linearly as age rose. It was held that the diversity estimates obtained from one million T cells were underestimates.

The J gene is TRBJ2-3, the V gene TRBV20-1; 12 nucleotides line up with TRBD2. Sequences were obtained from blood. The sequence was obtained from a human donor in good health. In DNA, the CDR3 is TGCAGTGCTAGAGCTTTGACTAGCGGGGGACACACAGATACGCAGTATTTT. Amino acids: CSARALTSGGHTDTQYF.